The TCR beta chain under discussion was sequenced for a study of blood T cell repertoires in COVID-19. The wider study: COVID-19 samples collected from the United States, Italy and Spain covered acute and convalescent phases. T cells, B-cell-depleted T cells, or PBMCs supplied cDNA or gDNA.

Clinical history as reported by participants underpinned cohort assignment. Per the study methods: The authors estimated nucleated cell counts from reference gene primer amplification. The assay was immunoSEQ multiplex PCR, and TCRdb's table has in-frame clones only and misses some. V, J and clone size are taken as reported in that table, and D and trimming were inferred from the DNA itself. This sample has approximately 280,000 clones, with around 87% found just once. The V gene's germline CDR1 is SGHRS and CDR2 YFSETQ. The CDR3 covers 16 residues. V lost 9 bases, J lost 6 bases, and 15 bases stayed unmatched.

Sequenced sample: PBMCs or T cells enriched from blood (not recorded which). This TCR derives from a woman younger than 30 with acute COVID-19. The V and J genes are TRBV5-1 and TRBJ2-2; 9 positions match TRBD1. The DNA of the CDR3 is TGCGCCACCACAGGGGGCGCATATTTTTCGGCCGGGGAGCTGTTTTTT. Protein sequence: CATTGGAYFSAGELFF.